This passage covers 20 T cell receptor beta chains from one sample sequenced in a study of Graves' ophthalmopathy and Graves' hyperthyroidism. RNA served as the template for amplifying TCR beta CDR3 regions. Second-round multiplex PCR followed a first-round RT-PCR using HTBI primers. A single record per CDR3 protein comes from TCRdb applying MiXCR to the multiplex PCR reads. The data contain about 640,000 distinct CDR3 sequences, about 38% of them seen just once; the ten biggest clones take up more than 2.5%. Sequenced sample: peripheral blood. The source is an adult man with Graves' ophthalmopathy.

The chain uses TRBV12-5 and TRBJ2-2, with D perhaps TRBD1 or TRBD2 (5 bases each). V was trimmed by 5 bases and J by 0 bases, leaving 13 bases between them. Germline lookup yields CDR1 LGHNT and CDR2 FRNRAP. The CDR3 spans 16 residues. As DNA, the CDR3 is TGTGCTAGTGGTCCCCGTGGGGGACCGAACACCGGGGAGCTGTTTTTT. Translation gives CASGPRGGPNTGELFF.

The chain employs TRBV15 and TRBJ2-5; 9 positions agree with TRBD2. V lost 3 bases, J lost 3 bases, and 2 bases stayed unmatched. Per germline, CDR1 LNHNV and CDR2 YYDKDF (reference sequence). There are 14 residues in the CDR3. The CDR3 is CATSRVAGEETQYF. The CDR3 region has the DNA TGTGCCACCAGCAGGGTAGCGGGAGAAGAGACCCAGTACTTC.

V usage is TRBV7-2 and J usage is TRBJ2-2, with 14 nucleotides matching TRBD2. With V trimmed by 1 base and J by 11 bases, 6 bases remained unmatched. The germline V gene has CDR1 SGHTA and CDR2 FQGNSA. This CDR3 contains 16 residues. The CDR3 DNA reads TGTGCCAGCAGCTTAGTGGAGGGACTAGCGGGAGTCGAGCTGTTTTTT. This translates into CASSLVEGLAGVELFF.

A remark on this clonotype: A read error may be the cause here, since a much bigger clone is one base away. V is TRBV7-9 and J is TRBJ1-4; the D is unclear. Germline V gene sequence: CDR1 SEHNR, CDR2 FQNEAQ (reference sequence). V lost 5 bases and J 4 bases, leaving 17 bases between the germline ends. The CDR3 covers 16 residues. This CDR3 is CASSLIYSGLNEKLFF. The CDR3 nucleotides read TGTGCCAGCAGCCTCATATACAGTGGCCTTAATGAAAAACTGTTTTTT.

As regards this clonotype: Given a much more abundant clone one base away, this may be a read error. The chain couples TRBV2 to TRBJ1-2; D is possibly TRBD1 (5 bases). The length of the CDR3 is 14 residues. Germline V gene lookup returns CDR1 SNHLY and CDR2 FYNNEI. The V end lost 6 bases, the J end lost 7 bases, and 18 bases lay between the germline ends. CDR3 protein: CASRPRGRVSGYTF. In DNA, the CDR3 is TGTGCCAGCAGACCCCGGGGCAGGGTTTCTGGCTACACCTTC. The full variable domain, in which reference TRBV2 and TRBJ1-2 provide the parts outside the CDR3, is EPEVTQTPSHQVTQMGQEVILRCVPISNHLYFYWYRQILGQKVEFLVSFYNNEISEKSEIFDDQFSVERPDGSNFTLKIRSTKLEDSAMYFCASRPRGRVSGYTFGSGTRLTVV.

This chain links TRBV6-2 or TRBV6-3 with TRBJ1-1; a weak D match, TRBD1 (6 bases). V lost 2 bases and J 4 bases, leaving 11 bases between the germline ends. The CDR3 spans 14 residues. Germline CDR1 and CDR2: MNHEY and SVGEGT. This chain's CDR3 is CASSYLRRGTEAFF. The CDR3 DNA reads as TGTGCCAGCAGTTACCTGCGCAGGGGCACTGAAGCTTTCTTT.

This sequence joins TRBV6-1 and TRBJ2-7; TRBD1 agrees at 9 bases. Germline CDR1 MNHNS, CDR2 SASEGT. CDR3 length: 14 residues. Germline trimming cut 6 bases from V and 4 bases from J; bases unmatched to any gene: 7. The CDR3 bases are TGTGCCAGCAGCAGTCTGGGACAGGGATACGAGCAGTACTTC. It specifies CASSSLGQGYEQYF.

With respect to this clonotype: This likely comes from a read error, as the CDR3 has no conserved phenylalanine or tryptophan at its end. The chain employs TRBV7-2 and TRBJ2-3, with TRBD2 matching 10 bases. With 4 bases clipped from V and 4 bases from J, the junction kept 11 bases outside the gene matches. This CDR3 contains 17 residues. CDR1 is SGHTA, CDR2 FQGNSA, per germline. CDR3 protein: CASSSGTSDLLADTQYV. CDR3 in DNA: TGTGCCAGCAGCTCCGGGACTAGCGATCTGCTCGCAGATACGCAGTATGTT.

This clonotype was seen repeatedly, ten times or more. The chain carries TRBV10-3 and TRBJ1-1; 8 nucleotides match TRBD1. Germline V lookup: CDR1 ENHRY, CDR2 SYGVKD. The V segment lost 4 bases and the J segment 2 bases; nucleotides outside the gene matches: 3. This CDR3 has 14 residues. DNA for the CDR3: TGTGCCATCAGTGGGGGACAGGCTAACACTGAAGCTTTCTTT. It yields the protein CAISGGQANTEAFF.

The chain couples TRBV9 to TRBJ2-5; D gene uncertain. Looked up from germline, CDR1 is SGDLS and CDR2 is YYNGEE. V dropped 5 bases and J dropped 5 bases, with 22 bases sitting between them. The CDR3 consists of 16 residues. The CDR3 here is CASSYSSFRPSETQYF. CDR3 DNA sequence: TGTGCCAGCAGTTACTCTTCGTTTCGCCCATCGGAGACCCAGTACTTC.

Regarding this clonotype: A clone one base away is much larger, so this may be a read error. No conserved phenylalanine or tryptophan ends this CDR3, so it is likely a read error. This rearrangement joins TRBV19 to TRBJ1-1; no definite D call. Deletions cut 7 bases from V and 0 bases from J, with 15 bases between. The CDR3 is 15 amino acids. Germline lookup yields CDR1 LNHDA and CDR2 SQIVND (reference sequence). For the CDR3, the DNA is TGTGCCAGTACCCCTGTAGGAAAAATGAACACTGAAGCTTTCCTT. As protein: CASTPVGKMNTEAFL.

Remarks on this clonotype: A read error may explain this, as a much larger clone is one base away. CDR3 nucleotides: TGTGCCAGCAGCCAACAGGGGAATAATTCACCCCTCCACTTT. It yields the protein CASSQQGNNSPLHF. This chain links TRBV9 with TRBJ1-6; 7 nucleotides agree with TRBD1. Germline-derived CDR1 and CDR2 are SGDLS and YYNGEE. CDR3 length: 14 residues. J lost 5 bases, V lost 4 bases, and 3 bases had no gene match.

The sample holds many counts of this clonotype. CDR3 protein: CASSLVGSGSGRETQYF. DNA for the CDR3: TGTGCCAGCAGCTTAGTCGGATCTGGGAGTGGGAGAGAGACCCAGTACTTC. The chain is built from TRBV7-2 and TRBJ2-5, with a tentative D call TRBD2 (5 bases). V was trimmed by 1 base and J by 4 bases, leaving 19 bases between them. CDR1 is SGHTA, CDR2 FQGNSA, per germline. The CDR3 is 17 amino acids. Together with reference TRBV7-2 and TRBJ2-5, the CDR3 gives the full variable domain: GAGVSQSPSNKVTEKGKDVELRCDPISGHTALYWYRQSLGQGLEFLIYFQGNSAPDKSGLPSDRFSAERTGGSVSTLTIQRTQQEDSAVYLCASSLVGSGSGRETQYFGPGTRLLVL.

CDR3 coding DNA: TGTGCCAGCAGCCTCCGCCGAGCGGGAGAAGAGACCCAGTACTTC. It is translated as CASSLRRAGEETQYF. The chain links TRBV7-9 to TRBJ2-5; 8 bases line up with TRBD2. V dropped 5 bases and J dropped 3; count of bases not matched to a gene: 8. CDR1 SEHNR and CDR2 FQNEAQ come from the germline V gene (reference sequence). The CDR3 contains 15 residues.

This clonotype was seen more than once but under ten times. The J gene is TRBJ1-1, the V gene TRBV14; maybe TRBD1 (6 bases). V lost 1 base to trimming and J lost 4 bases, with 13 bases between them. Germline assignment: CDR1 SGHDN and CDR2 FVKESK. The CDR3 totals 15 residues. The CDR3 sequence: CASSQAGRGSTEAFF. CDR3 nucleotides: TGTGCCAGCAGCCAAGCAGGTAGGGGGTCCACTGAAGCTTTCTTT. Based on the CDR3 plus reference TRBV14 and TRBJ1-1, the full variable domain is EAGVTQFPSHSVIEKGQTVTLRCDPISGHDNLYWYRRVMGKEIKFLLHFVKESKQDESGMPNNRFLAERTGGTYSTLKVQPAELEDSGVYFCASSQAGRGSTEAFFGQGTRLTVV.

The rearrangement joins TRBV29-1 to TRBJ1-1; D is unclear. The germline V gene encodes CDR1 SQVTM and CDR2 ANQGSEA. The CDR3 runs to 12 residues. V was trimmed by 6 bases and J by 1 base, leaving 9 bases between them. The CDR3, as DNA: TGCAGCGTAGGTTCAGCGAACACTGAAGCTTTCTTT. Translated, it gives CSVGSANTEAFF.

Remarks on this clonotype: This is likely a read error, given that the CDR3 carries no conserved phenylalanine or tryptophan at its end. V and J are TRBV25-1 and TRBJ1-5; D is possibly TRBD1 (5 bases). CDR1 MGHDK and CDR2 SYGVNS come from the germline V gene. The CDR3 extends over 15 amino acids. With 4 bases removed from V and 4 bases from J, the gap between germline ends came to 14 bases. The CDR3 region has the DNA TGTGCCAGCAGTGCTAGCAACAGGCCTAATCAGCCCCAGCATCTT. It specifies CASSASNRPNQPQHL.

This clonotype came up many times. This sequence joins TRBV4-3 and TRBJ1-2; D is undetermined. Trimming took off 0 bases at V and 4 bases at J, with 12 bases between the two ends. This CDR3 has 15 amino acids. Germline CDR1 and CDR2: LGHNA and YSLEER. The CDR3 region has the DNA TGCGCCAGCAGCCAAGATCCCAGCCAATCCTATGGCTACACCTTC. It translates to CASSQDPSQSYGYTF.

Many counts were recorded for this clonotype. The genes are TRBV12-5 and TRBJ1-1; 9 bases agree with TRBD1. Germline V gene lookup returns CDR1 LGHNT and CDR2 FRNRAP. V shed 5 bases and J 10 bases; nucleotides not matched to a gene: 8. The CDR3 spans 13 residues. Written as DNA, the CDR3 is TGTGCTAGTGGTCTTACACAGGGGGCGCCAGCTTTCTTT. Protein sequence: CASGLTQGAPAFF.

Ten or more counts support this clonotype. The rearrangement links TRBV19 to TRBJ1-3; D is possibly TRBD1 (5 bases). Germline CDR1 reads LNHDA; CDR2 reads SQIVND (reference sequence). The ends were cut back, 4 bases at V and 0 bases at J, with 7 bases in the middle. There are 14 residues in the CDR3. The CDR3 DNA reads TGTGCCAGTAGTAGACAGATCTCTGGAAACACCATATATTTT. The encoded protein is CASSRQISGNTIYF.